This is a list of T cell receptor beta chains from one sample in a study of early stage breast cancer tumors. Method: immunoSEQ multiplex PCR; TCRdb's copy keeps in-frame clones and lacks some. The table lists about 46,000 clones, about three quarters of them singletons, with under 4.5% in the top ten. Sample: blood. The receptors stem from a person in their 40s with breast cancer. Both conserved end residues are part of each CDR3. Each record gives: V gene, J gene, D gene, clone size, CDR3 protein, CDR3 DNA. A D gene is named only where the DNA matches it firmly. The size field is filled for only some rows; it gives once, few, many or a size class.

V gene: TRBV7-9
J gene: TRBJ1-1
D gene: .
clone size: few
CDR3 protein: CATYFEDGPNTEAFF
CDR3 DNA: TGTGCCACCTATTTCGAGGACGGACCGAACACTGAAGCTTTCTTT

V gene: TRBV6-5
J gene: TRBJ2-7
D gene: TRBD2
clone size: .
CDR3 protein: CASSYSGLAGSYEQYF
CDR3 DNA: TGTGCCAGCAGTTACTCGGGCCTAGCGGGCTCCTACGAGCAGTACTTC

V gene: TRBV2
J gene: TRBJ2-1
D gene: .
clone size: .
CDR3 protein: CASRGRGGNSYNEQFF
CDR3 DNA: TGTGCCAGCAGGGGGCGAGGGGGAAACTCCTACAATGAGCAGTTCTTC

V gene: TRBV6-5
J gene: TRBJ2-3
D gene: .
clone size: .
CDR3 protein: CASTDPTGDTQYF
CDR3 DNA: TGTGCCAGCACCGACCCTACCGGGGATACGCAGTATTTT

V gene: TRBV19
J gene: TRBJ1-5
D gene: TRBD1
clone size: .
CDR3 protein: CASSKDRARNQPQHF
CDR3 DNA: TGTGCCAGTAGTAAGGACAGGGCGCGCAATCAGCCCCAGCATTTT

V gene: TRBV15
J gene: TRBJ2-1
D gene: TRBD2
clone size: .
CDR3 protein: CATSNERLAGNEQFF
CDR3 DNA: TGTGCCACCAGCAACGAAAGACTAGCCGGCAATGAGCAGTTCTTC

V gene: TRBV7-8
J gene: TRBJ2-1
D gene: TRBD1
clone size: .
CDR3 protein: CASSLVPGQYDEQFF
CDR3 DNA: TGTGCCAGCAGCTTAGTGCCGGGACAGTATGATGAGCAGTTCTTC

V gene: TRBV5-4
J gene: TRBJ2-5
D gene: .
clone size: once
CDR3 protein: CASSARLNQETQYF
CDR3 DNA: TGTGCCAGCAGCGCCCGACTGAACCAAGAGACCCAGTACTTC

V gene: TRBV6-1
J gene: TRBJ1-5
D gene: .
clone size: .
CDR3 protein: CASSEYRTQPQHF
CDR3 DNA: TGTGCCAGCAGTGAATACCGGACCCAACCCCAGCATTTT

V gene: TRBV5-6
J gene: TRBJ2-1
D gene: TRBD1
clone size: .
CDR3 protein: CASSPGGRTGTYNEQFF
CDR3 DNA: TGTGCCAGCAGCCCCGGTGGTAGGACAGGGACTTACAATGAGCAGTTCTTC

V gene: TRBV19
J gene: TRBJ1-2
D gene: .
clone size: few
CDR3 protein: CASSTGNDYGYTF
CDR3 DNA: TGTGCCAGTAGTACCGGGAACGACTATGGCTACACCTTC

V gene: TRBV19
J gene: TRBJ2-3
D gene: .
clone size: .
CDR3 protein: CASSTTRGQTDTQYF
CDR3 DNA: TGTGCCAGTAGTACTACTAGAGGGCAGACAGATACGCAGTATTTT

V gene: TRBV6-1
J gene: TRBJ1-5
D gene: .
clone size: .
CDR3 protein: CASSGGGPDQPQHF
CDR3 DNA: TGTGCCAGCAGTGGGGGAGGCCCTGATCAGCCCCAGCATTTT

V gene: TRBV5-1
J gene: TRBJ2-7
D gene: .
clone size: .
CDR3 protein: CASSLGRYEQYF
CDR3 DNA: TGCGCCAGCAGCTTGGGGAGGTACGAGCAGTACTTC

V gene: TRBV11-2
J gene: TRBJ2-3
D gene: .
clone size: .
CDR3 protein: CAWGRGMVDTQYF
CDR3 DNA: TGTGCCTGGGGACGGGGGATGGTGGATACGCAGTATTTT

V gene: TRBV15
J gene: TRBJ2-1
D gene: TRBD2
clone size: once
CDR3 protein: CATSGVSRLAGNNEQFF
CDR3 DNA: TGTGCCACCAGCGGGGTAAGCAGACTAGCGGGAAACAATGAGCAGTTCTTC

V gene: TRBV25-1
J gene: TRBJ2-1
D gene: TRBD2
clone size: few
CDR3 protein: CASTSYGGSYNEQFF
CDR3 DNA: TGTGCCAGCACTAGCTACGGCGGGAGCTACAATGAGCAGTTCTTC

V gene: TRBV5-1
J gene: TRBJ1-1
D gene: .
clone size: .
CDR3 protein: CASSPTAGGDTEAFF
CDR3 DNA: TGCGCCAGCAGCCCGACCGCCGGGGGGGACACTGAAGCTTTCTTT